This T cell receptor (beta chain) was observed in a study of shared clonotypes between healthy human individuals. Naive CD8 populations comprised CD45RO-negative cells positively selected for CCR7, excluding terminally differentiated effector memory CD45RA+ cells. Trimming took 5 bases from V and 3 from J, leaving 13 bases between them. CDR1 is SGHTA, CDR2 FQGNSA, per germline. The CDR3 runs 15 residues. Assay: immunoSEQ multiplex PCR; the TCRdb copy retains only in-frame clones and omits some. The sample contains about 1.9 million clones, approximately 92% of which appear only once. The chain has TRBV7-2 and TRBJ1-4; D is undetermined. This TCR was sampled from a man aged 18-30 years in good health. Some clones in this sample may be carry-over from other donors' samples. The sample taken for sequencing was naive CD8+ T cells from PBMCs. Written as DNA, the CDR3 is TGTGCCAGCAGCACCCGTGGTGGGCCTAATGAAAAACTGTTTTTT. This gives the protein CASSTRGGPNEKLFF. The full variable domain, in which reference TRBV7-2 and TRBJ1-4 provide the parts outside the CDR3, is GAGVSQSPSNKVTEKGKDVELRCDPISGHTALYWYRQSLGQGLEFLIYFQGNSAPDKSGLPSDRFSAERTGGSVSTLTIQRTQQEDSAVYLCASSTRGGPNEKLFFGSGTQLSVL.